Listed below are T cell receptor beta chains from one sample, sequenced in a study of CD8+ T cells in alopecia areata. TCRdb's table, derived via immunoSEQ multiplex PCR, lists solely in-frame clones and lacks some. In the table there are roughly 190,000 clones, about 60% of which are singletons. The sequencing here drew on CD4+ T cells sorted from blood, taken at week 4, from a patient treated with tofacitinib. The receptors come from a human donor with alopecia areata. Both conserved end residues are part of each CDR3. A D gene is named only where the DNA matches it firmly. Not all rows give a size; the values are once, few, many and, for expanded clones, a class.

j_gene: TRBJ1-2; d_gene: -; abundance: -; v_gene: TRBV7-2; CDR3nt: TGTGCCAGCAGCGCACCGAATTGGTGGAACTATGGCTACACCTTC; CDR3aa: CASSAPNWWNYGYTF
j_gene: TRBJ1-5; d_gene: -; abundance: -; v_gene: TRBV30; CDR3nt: TGTGCCTGGAGTGTCTCTGCTGGCAATCAGCCCCAGCATTTT; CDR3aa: CAWSVSAGNQPQHF
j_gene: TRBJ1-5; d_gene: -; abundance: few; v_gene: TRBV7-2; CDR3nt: TGTGCCAGCAGCTCACAGGGAAATCAGCCCCAGCATTTT; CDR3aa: CASSSQGNQPQHF
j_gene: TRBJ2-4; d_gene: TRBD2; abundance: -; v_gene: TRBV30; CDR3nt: TGTGCCTGGAGGCCTTCGGGACTAGTCGGAAACATTCAGTACTTC; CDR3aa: CAWRPSGLVGNIQYF
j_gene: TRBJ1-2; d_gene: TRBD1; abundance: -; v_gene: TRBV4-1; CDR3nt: TGCGCCAGCAGCCAAGATCCGGGACAGGGGGCGAGCTACACCTTC; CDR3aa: CASSQDPGQGASYTF
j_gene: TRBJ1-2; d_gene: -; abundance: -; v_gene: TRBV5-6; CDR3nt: TGTGCCAGCAGTACGGGTCTAGGGAGCTATGGCTACACCTTC; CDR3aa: CASSTGLGSYGYTF
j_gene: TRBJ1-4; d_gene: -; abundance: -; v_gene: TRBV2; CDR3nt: TGTGCCAGCAGCTTTTGGGGTGGGCCTAATGAAAAACTGTTTTTT; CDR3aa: CASSFWGGPNEKLFF
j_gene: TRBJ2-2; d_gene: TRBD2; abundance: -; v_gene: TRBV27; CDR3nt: TGTGCCAGCATCCCCCGGGGGGGCGTGGGCGGGGAGCTGTTTTTT; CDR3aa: CASIPRGGVGGELFF
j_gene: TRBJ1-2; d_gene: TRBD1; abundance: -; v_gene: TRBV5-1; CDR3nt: TGCGCCAGCAGCTTGGCTATACAGGGGTATGGCTACACCTTC; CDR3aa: CASSLAIQGYGYTF
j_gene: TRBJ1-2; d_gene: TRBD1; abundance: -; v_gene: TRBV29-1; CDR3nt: TGCAGCGTTGAACGGACAGGGGATCCGAACTATGGCTACACCTTC; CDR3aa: CSVERTGDPNYGYTF
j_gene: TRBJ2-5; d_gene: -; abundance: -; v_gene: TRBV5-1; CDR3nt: TGCGCCAGCAGCTTGACTATTCAAGAGACCCAGTACTTC; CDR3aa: CASSLTIQETQYF
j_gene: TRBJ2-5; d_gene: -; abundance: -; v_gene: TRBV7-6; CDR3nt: TGTGCCAGCAGCCCCCCACAAGAGACCCAGTACTTC; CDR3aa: CASSPPQETQYF
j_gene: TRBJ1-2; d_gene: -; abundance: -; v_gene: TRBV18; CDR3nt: TGTGCCAGCTCACCACAGGGACGGAACTATGGCTACACCTTC; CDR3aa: CASSPQGRNYGYTF
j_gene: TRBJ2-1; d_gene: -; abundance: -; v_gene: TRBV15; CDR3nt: TGTGCCACCAGCAGAGCTAGGTTCAATGAGCAGTTCTTC; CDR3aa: CATSRARFNEQFF
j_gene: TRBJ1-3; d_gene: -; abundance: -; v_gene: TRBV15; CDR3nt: TGTGCCACCAGCAGGGACCAGGACTCTGGAAACACCATATATTTT; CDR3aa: CATSRDQDSGNTIYF
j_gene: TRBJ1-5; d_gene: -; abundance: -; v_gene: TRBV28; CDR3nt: TGTGCCAGCAGTCGAGGGACACCCTATTTGCATCAGCCCCAGCATTTT; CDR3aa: CASSRGTPYLHQPQHF
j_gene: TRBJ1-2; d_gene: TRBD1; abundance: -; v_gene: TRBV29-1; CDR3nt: TGCAGCGTTGGGACAGGGGGCGACTATGGCTACACCTTC; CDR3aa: CSVGTGGDYGYTF
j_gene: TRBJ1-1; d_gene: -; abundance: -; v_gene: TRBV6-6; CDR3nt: TGTGCCAGCAGTTACGGTGGACGGGAAGCTTTCTTT; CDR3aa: CASSYGGREAFF
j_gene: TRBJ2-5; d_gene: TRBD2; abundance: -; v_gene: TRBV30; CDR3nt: TGTGCCTGGAGTCGGACTAGCGGGGGGGATCGGTCTAGAGAGACCCAGTACTTC; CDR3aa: CAWSRTSGGDRSRETQYF
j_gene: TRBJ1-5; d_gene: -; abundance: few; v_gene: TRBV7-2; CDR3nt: TGTGCCAGCAGCTTTAGGGGCGGGGAGCCCCAGCATTTT; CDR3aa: CASSFRGGEPQHF
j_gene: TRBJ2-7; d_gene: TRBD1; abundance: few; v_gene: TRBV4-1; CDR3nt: TGCGCCAGCAGTCCACAGGCCTCCGGGACAGGGAAGGTCTTC; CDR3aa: CASSPQASGTGKVF
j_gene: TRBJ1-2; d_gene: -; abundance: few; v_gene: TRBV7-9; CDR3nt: TGTGCCAGCAGCTCCCGGGGGGCCACCTTC; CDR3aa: CASSSRGATF
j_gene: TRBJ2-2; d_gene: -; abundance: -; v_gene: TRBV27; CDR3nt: TGTGCCAGCCGGCCAGGAGGGGCGTTTACCGGGGAGCTGTTTTTT; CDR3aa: CASRPGGAFTGELFF
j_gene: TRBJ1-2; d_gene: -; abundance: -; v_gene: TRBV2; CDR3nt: TGTGCCAGTGATGGCTACACCTTC; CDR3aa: CASDGYTF
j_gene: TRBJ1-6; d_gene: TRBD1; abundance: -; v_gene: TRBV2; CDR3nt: TGTGCCAGCAGCGGGACAGTAGGTTCACCCCTCCACTTT; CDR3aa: CASSGTVGSPLHF
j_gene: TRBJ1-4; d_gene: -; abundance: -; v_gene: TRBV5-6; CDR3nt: TGTGCCAGCAGCTTGTTCTCCACAATCTCAGCGGCACTGTTTTTT; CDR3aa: CASSLFSTISAALFF
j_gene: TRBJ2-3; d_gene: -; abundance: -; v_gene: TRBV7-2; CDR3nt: TGTGCCAGCAGAAGTACCAGGGGCGTAAGCACAGATACGCAGTATTTT; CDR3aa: CASRSTRGVSTDTQYF
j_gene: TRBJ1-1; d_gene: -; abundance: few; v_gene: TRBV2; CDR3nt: TGTGCCAGCAGCACTGAAGGTGGCACTGAAGCTTTCTTT; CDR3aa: CASSTEGGTEAFF
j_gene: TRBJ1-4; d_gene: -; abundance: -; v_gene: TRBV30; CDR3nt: TGTGCCTGGAGTGTACGGGGGGCAGGCCAAAAACTGTTTTTT; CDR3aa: CAWSVRGAGQKLFF
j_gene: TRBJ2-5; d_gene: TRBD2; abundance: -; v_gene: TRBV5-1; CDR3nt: TGCGCCAGCAGCTTTTCCGGGGGGGAAGAGACCCAGTACTTC; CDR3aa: CASSFSGGEETQYF
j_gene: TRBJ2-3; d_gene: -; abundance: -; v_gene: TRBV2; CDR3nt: TGTGCCAGCCGCGGACAGCTAGGGACAGATACGCAGTATTTT; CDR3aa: CASRGQLGTDTQYF
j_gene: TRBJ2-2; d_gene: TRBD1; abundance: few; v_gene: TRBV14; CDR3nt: TGTGCCAGCAGCCTCAGAACAGGGGGCTCTTCGAACACCGGGGAGCTGTTTTTT; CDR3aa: CASSLRTGGSSNTGELFF
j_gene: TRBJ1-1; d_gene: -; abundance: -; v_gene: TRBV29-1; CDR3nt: TGCAGCGGAAAAAAAGATAAAGCTTTCTTT; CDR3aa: CSGKKDKAFF
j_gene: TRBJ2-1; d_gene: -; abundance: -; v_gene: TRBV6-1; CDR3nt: TGTGCCAGCAGTGTTCCCTGGAACAATGAGCAGTTCTTC; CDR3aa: CASSVPWNNEQFF
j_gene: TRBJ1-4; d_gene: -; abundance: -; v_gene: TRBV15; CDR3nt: TGTGCCACCAGCAGAGATAGGGCACAGCCCAGTGAAAAACTGTTTTTT; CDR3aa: CATSRDRAQPSEKLFF
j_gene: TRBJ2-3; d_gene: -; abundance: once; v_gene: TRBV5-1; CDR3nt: TGCGCCAGCAGCTTCCGGGCCACTAGCACAGATACGCAGTATTTT; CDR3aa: CASSFRATSTDTQYF
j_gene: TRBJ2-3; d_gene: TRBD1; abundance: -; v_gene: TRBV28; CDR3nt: TGTGCCAGCAGTTTTGACAGGGAGGATACGCAGTATTTT; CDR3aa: CASSFDREDTQYF
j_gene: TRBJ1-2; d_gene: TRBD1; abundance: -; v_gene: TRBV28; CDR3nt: TGTGCCAGCAGTCCAGGGACAGGCCTCTATGGCTACACCTTC; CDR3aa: CASSPGTGLYGYTF
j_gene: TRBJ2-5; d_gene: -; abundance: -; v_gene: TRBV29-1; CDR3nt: TGCAGCCTCGGGTTACAAGAGACCCAGTACTTC; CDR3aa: CSLGLQETQYF
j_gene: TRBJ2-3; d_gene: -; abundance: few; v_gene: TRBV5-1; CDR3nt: TGCGCCAGCAGCCCCCGGGCCCTAGGGGGCACAGATACGCAGTATTTT; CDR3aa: CASSPRALGGTDTQYF
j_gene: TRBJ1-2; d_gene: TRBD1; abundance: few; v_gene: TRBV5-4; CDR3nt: TGTGCCAGCAGCTTTGAAGTTTTTGGCCAGGGGGCTGGTGGCTACACCTTC; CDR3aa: CASSFEVFGQGAGGYTF
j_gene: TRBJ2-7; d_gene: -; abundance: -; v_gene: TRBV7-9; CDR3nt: TGTGCCAGCAGCTTGGACGGGACCTACGAGCAGTACTTC; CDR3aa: CASSLDGTYEQYF
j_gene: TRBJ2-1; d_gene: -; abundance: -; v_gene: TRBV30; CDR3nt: TGTGCCTGGAGACAACACAATGAGCAGTTCTTC; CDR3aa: CAWRQHNEQFF
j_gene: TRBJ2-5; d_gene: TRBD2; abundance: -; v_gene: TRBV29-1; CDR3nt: TGCAGCCACACTAGCGGGGGGGCAGGGAACCAAGAGACCCAGTACTTC; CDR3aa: CSHTSGGAGNQETQYF
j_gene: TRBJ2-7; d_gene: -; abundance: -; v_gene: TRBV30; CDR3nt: TGTGCACTTGCCAGCGGAAGTCCCTACGAGCAGTACTTC; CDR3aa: CALASGSPYEQYF
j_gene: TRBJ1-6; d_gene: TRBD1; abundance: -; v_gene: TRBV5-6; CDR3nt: TGTGCCAGCAACGGGAGACAGGGAATGGATTCACCCCTCCACTTT; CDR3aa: CASNGRQGMDSPLHF
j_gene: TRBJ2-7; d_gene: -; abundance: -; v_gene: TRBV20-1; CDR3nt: TGCAGTGCTAGAGAGGCGTACGAGCAGTACTTC; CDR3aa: CSAREAYEQYF
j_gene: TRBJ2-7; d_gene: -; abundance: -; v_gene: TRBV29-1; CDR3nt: TGCAGCGTTGAAGGTCGGGAAACCTACGAGCAGTACTTC; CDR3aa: CSVEGRETYEQYF